This T cell receptor (beta chain) is drawn from a study of cytomegalovirus exposure and HLA in healthy donors. Study-wide findings and caveats: CMV serostatus stood as the only immune exposure information on hand.

To note about this clone: Its cognate antigen is unknown.

The PCR ran on 60 Vbeta and 13 Jbeta primers. Using immunoSEQ multiplex PCR, the repertoire was profiled, and TCRdb retains in-frame clones only, with some absent. The table lists some 200,000 clones, over 65% of them singletons, with roughly a sixth in the top ten. The V end lost 4 bases, the J end lost 6 bases, and 11 bases lay between the germline ends. This CDR3 contains 13 residues. CDR1 and CDR2 (germline): LGHNA, YSLEER. The sequencing sample was made of PBMCs. The chain joins TRBV4-3 to TRBJ2-3, with D possibly being TRBD2 (5 bases). The receptor comes from a middle-aged man in good health and CMV-seronegative. The CDR3 here is CASSPRVEDTQYF. CDR3 sequence (DNA): TGCGCCAGCAGCCCGAGGGTCGAGGATACGCAGTATTTT.